The source of this TCR beta chain is a study of regulatory T cells in long-lasting Graves disease. Construction of the TCR beta libraries employed iRepertoire HTBI primers in conjunction with Arm-PCR of CDR3 regions. Each CDR3 protein is one row after TCRdb ran MiXCR on the multiplex PCR reads. The sample consists of about 450,000 distinct CDR3 sequences, 14% of them appearing once. Sample time point: newly diagnosed GD, antithyroid drugs for less than 3 months. Researchers made the TCR library from RNA that was extracted from PBMCs. There are many counts of this clonotype. Germline-derived CDR1 and CDR2 are SGHVS and FQNEAQ. The CDR3 has 15 amino acids. V was clipped by 1 base and J by 5 bases; unmatched bases: 5. The same sample was also studied in work on T cells in Graves' hyperthyroidism and ophthalmopathy. That publication notes: HTBI primers drove first-round RT-PCR of the TCR CDR3.

The origin of this receptor is a woman in her forties or fifties with Graves disease. The chain links TRBV7-8 to TRBJ2-5; 9 bases are a match to TRBD2. The sequencing used peripheral blood mononuclear cells (PBMCs), collected at new diagnosis, from a patient treated with antithyroid drugs. Here the CDR3 reads CASSLVAGVEETQYF. In DNA, the CDR3 is TGTGCCAGCAGCTTAGTAGCGGGAGTAGAGGAGACCCAGTACTTC.